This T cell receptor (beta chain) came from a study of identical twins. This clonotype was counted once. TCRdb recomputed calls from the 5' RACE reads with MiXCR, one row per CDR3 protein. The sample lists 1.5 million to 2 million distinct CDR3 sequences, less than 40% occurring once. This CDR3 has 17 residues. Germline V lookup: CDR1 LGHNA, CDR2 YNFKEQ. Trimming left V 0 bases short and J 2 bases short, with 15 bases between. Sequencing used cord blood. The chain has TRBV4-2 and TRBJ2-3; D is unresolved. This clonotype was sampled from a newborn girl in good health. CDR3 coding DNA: TGTGCCAGCAGCCAAGATTTTACAGTGTTTCTCACAGATACGCAGTATTTT. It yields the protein CASSQDFTVFLTDTQYF.